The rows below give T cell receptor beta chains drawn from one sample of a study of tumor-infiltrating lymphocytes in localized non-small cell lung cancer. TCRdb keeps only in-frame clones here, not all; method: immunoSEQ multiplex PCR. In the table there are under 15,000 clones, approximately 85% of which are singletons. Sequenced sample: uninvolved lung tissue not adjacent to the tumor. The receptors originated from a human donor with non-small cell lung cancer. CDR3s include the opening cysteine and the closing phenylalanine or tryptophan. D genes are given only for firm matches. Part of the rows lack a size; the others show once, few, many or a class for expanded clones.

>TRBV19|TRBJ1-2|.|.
CASNPGTLINYGYTF
TGTGCCAGTAATCCCGGGACGCTTATTAACTATGGCTACACCTTC
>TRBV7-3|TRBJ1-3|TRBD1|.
CASSLQPPGTGGGNTIYF
TGTGCCAGCAGCTTACAACCCCCTGGGACAGGGGGCGGAAACACCATATATTTT
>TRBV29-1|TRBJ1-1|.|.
CSVGRGGTGNTEAFF
TGCAGCGTGGGCCGCGGGGGTACGGGGAACACTGAAGCTTTCTTT
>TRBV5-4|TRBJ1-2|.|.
CASSLVLAGNYGYTF
TGTGCCAGCAGCTTGGTTCTGGCTGGAAACTATGGCTACACCTTC
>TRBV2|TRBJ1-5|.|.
CASSADRGNQPQHF
TGTGCCAGCAGTGCGGACAGAGGCAATCAGCCCCAGCATTTT
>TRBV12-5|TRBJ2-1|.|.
CASGQDIGSYNEQFF
TGTGCTAGTGGCCAGGACATTGGCTCCTACAATGAGCAGTTCTTC
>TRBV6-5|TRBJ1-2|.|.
CASRSGFPNYGYTF
TGTGCCAGCAGGTCAGGATTTCCCAATTATGGCTACACCTTC
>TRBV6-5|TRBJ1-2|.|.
CASSSSGVVANYGYTF
TGTGCCAGCAGTTCCTCAGGGGTGGTGGCTAACTATGGCTACACCTTC
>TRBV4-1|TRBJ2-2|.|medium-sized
CASSQGTYTGELFF
TGCGCCAGCAGCCAGGGGACCTACACCGGGGAGCTGTTTTTT
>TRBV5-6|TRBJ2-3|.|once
CASSLPSRTDTQYF
TGTGCCAGCAGCTTGCCTAGCAGGACAGATACGCAGTATTTT
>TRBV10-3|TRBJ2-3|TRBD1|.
CAIRAGGTADTQYF
TGTGCCATCAGAGCAGGGGGTACAGCAGATACGCAGTATTTT
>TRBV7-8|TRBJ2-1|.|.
CASSLAAGTYNEQFF
TGTGCCAGCAGCTTGGCAGCAGGCACCTACAATGAGCAGTTCTTC
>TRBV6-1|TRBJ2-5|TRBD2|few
CASSEGEGTTQYF
TGTGCCAGCAGTGAAGGGGAGGGCACGACCCAGTACTTC
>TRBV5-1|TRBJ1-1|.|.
CASSSALGIPEAFF
TGCGCCAGCAGCTCAGCCTTGGGAATACCCGAAGCTTTCTTT
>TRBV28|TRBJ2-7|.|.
CASTGAYEQYF
TGTGCCAGCACTGGGGCCTACGAGCAGTACTTC
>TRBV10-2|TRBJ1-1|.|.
CASTGGGINTEAFF
TGCGCCAGCACTGGAGGGGGGATAAACACTGAAGCTTTCTTT
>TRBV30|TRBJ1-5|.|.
CAWSGGYNQPQHF
TGTGCCTGGAGTGGAGGATACAATCAGCCCCAGCATTTT
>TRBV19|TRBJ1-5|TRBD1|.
CASSPRGQGLGNQPQHF
TGTGCCAGTAGCCCACGGGGACAGGGCTTGGGTAATCAGCCCCAGCATTTT
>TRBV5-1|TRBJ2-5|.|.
CASSLPSPETQYF
TGCGCCAGCAGCTTGCCCTCCCCGGAGACCCAGTACTTC
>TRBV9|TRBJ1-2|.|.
CASSAWDGSDGYTF
TGTGCCAGCAGCGCCTGGGACGGATCGGATGGCTACACCTTC
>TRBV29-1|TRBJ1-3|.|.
CSVETSGGNTIYF
TGCAGCGTTGAAACCTCAGGGGGAAACACCATATATTTT
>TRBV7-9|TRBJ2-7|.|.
CASSLESEQYF
TGTGCCAGCAGCTTAGAGTCCGAGCAGTACTTC
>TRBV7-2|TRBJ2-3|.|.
CASSRKIGTDTQYF
TGTGCCAGCAGCCGGAAGATAGGCACAGATACGCAGTATTTT
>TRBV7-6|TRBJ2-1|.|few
CASSLRSNEQFF
TGTGCCAGCAGCCTACGGAGCAATGAGCAGTTCTTC
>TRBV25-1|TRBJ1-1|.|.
CASSEWENEAFF
TGTGCCAGCAGTGAGTGGGAGAATGAAGCTTTCTTT
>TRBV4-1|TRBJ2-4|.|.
CASSQDKVLTLARDKRDNIQYF
TGCGCCAGCAGCCAAGATAAGGTCCTGACGCTGGCTAGGGATAAAAGGGATAACATTCAGTACTTC
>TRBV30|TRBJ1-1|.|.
CACYHLGRGRTEAFF
TGTGCCTGTTACCACCTCGGCAGGGGTAGAACTGAAGCTTTCTTT
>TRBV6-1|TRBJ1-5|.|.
CASSEGMGNQPQHF
TGTGCCAGCAGTGAGGGGATGGGCAATCAGCCCCAGCATTTT
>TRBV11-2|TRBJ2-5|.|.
CASSAGQETQYF
TGTGCCAGCAGCGCAGGTCAAGAGACCCAGTACTTC
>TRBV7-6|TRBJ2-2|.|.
CASSSYPETGELFF
TGTGCCAGCAGCTCGTACCCAGAGACCGGGGAGCTGTTTTTT
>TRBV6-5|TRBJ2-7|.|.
CASSPPVSYEQYF
TGTGCCAGCAGCCCACCGGTTTCCTACGAGCAGTACTTC
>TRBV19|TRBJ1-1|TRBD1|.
CASSARQGGVSGTEAFF
TGTGCCAGTAGTGCCCGACAGGGAGGGGTCTCGGGTACTGAAGCTTTCTTT
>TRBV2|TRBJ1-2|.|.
CASSAGVLNNYGYTF
TGTGCCAGCAGTGCTGGGGTTTTGAATAACTATGGCTACACCTTC
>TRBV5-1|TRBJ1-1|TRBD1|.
CASSLAVGQGRTEAFF
TGCGCCAGCAGCTTGGCCGTCGGACAGGGACGCACTGAAGCTTTCTTT
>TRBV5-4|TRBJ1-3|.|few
CASSFWGAGNTIYF
TGTGCCAGCAGCTTTTGGGGGGCAGGAAACACCATATATTTT
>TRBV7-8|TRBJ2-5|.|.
CASSPWDKEETQYF
TGTGCCAGCAGCCCATGGGACAAGGAAGAGACCCAGTACTTC
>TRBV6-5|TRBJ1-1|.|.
CASSYGPNTEAFF
TGTGCCAGCAGTTACGGCCCAAACACTGAAGCTTTCTTT
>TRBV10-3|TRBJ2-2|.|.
CAISDFIGELFF
TGTGCCATCAGTGACTTCATCGGGGAGCTGTTTTTT
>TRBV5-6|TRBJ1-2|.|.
CASSVGRRSNYGYTF
TGTGCCAGCAGCGTAGGACGGAGATCTAACTATGGCTACACCTTC
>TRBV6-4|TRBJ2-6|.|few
CASRGSAGANVLTF
TGTGCCAGCAGAGGGAGTGCTGGGGCCAACGTCCTGACTTTC
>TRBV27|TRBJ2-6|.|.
CASSFRGSGANVLTF
TGTGCCAGCAGTTTTAGGGGCTCTGGGGCCAACGTCCTGACTTTC
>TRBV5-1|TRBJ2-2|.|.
CASSPRGSRGTGELFF
TGCGCCAGCAGCCCGAGGGGCTCAAGAGGGACCGGGGAGCTGTTTTTT
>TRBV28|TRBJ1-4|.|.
CASSSTDGVQNEKLFF
TGTGCCAGCAGTTCGACGGACGGCGTGCAAAATGAAAAACTGTTTTTT
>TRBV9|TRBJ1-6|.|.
CASCGGDSPLHF
TGTGCCAGCTGTGGTGGTGATTCACCCCTCCACTTT
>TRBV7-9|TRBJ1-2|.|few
CASSTIMESYTF
TGTGCCAGCAGCACGATCATGGAGAGCTACACCTTC